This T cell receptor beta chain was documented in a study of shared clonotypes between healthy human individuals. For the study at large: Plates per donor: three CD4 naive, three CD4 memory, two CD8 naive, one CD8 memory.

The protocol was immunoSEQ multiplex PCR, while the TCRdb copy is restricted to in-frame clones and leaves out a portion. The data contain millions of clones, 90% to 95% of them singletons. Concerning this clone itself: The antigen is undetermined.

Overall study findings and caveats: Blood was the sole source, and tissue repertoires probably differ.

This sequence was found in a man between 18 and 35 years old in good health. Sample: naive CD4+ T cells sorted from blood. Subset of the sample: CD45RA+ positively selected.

CDR3 nucleotides: TGTGCCAGCTCACCCCTAGCGGTATCCTACAATGAGCAGTTCTTC. Protein: CASSPLAVSYNEQFF. J is TRBJ2-1 and V is TRBV18, with 7 bases that match TRBD2. J lost 1 base, V lost 3 bases, and 3 bases had no gene match. This CDR3 is built from 15 residues. Germline-derived CDR1 and CDR2 are KGHSH and LQKENI.